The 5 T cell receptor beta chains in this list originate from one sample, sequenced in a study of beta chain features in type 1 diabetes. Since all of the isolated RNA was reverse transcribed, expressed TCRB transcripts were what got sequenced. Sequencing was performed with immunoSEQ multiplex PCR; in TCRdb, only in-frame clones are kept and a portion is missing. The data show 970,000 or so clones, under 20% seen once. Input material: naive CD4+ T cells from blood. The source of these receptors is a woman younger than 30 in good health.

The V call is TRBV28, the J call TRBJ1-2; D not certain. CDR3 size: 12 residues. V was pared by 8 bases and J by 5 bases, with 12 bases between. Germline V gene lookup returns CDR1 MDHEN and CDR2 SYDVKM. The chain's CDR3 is CASGRANYGYTF. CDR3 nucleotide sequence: TGTGCCAGCGGACGGGCCAATTATGGCTACACCTTC.

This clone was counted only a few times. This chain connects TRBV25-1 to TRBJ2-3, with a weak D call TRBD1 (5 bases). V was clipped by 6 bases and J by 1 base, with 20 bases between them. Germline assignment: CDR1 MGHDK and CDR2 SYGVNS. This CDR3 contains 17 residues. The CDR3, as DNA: TGTGCCAGCAGCCAACTTGTAGCAGGGCTCCGCACAGATACGCAGTATTTT. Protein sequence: CASSQLVAGLRTDTQYF.

CDR3 in DNA: TGTGCCAGCAGCCCACCCGGGGGGGGCTACACCTTC. It specifies CASSPPGGGYTF. The chain uses TRBV5-6 and TRBJ1-2; D might be TRBD1 (5 bases). The CDR3 spans 12 residues. In germline, CDR1 is SGHDT, CDR2 YYEEEE. V was trimmed by 4 bases and J by 8 bases, leaving 12 bases between them.

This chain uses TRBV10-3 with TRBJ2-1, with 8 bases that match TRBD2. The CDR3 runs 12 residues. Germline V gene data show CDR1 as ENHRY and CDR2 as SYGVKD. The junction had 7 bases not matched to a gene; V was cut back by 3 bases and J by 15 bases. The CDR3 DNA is TGTGCCATCAGTGAAGGTCGGGAGGGCCCGTTCTTC. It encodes CAISEGREGPFF.

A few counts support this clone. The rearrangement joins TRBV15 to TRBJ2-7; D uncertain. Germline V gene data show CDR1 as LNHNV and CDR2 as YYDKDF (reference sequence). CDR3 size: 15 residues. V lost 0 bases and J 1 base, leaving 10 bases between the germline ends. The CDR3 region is CATSRDLLGSYEQYF. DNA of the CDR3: TGTGCCACCAGCAGAGATCTATTAGGTTCCTACGAGCAGTACTTC.